The clone carrying this T cell receptor beta chain has ten or more counts. The antigen remains undetermined. The sample comes from a study of T cells in Graves' hyperthyroidism and ophthalmopathy. Study background: Peripheral blood was secured at the point of initial diagnosis, before any treatment.

Regions amplified from RNA transcripts were the TCR beta CDR3 regions. The HTBI set primed first-round TCR CDR3 RT-PCR. TCRdb redid the calling of the multiplex PCR reads with MiXCR, one entry per CDR3 protein. The table records hundreds of thousands of distinct CDR3 sequences, 20% to 25% of them present only once. A patient was excluded if there was uncontrolled infection, other autoimmune disease, pregnancy or lactation. The study based diagnoses on clinical symptoms, serum thyroxine and TRAb, thyroid ultrasound and orbital computed tomography. Study findings and constraints: Most clonotypes expanded in thyroid above 0.001 were likewise present in blood.

The CDR3 has 14 residues. Trimming removed 2 bases at V and 4 bases at J, with 9 bases between. The clonotype originates from a woman between 65 and 79 years old with Graves' ophthalmopathy. The material sequenced was blood. The chain uses TRBV12-3 or TRBV12-4 and TRBJ1-5; D uncertain. The CDR3 coding sequence is TGTGCCAGCAGTTTAAGCAGGCGGAATCAGCCCCAGCATTTT. It specifies CASSLSRRNQPQHF.